This T cell receptor (beta chain) was identified during a study of blood T cell repertoires in COVID-19. Study details: Samples came from the United States, Italy and Spain, spanning acute and convalescent COVID-19. T cells, B-cell-depleted T cells, or PBMCs supplied cDNA or gDNA.

Per the original data handling: Amplification from reference gene primers served as the basis for estimated nucleated cell counts. The table came from immunoSEQ multiplex PCR; TCRdb's copy has only in-frame clones and leaves some out. V and J calls and clone size come straight from that table; D and trimming were deduced from the DNA. The table includes roughly 59,000 clones, around 73% detected once. The length of the CDR3 is 14 residues. The V end was cut by 1 base, the J end by 5 bases, with 10 bases between. Germline values: CDR1 LGHDT, CDR2 YNNKEL (reference sequence). The clonotype was recovered from an elderly man with acute or convalescent COVID-19. The sample consisted of peripheral blood. The V gene is TRBV3-1 (or the pseudogene TRBV3-2), the J gene TRBJ2-3, with D hard to call. The CDR3 loop is CASSQGFTGDTQYF. The CDR3 DNA sequence: TGTGCCAGCAGCCAAGGTTTTACGGGAGATACGCAGTATTTT.